The entry below gives a single T cell receptor beta chain sequence along with its context. Its antigen remains unknown. This entry belongs to a study of cytomegalovirus exposure and HLA in healthy donors. PCR was performed using 60 Vbeta and 13 Jbeta primers. Sequencing was performed with immunoSEQ multiplex PCR; in TCRdb, only in-frame clones are kept and a portion is missing. The table lists approximately 150,000 clones, around 83% of them singletons, with approximately 4% in the top ten. Study-level findings and limits: Later analysis identified a missense DCLRE1C variant that was linked to TCR beta V- and J-gene trimming.

This receptor was taken from a man aged 50-60 years in good health and CMV-seropositive. Sequenced: PBMCs.

This CDR3 reads CASSSGGGEKLFF. The CDR3 bases are TGTGCCAGCAGCTCAGGGGGTGGGGAAAAACTGTTTTTT. The chain carries TRBV7-9 and TRBJ1-4; the match to TRBD1 covers 7 bases. This CDR3 has 13 residues. The V segment lost 4 bases and the J segment 8 bases; nucleotides outside the gene matches: 4. The V gene's germline CDR1 is SEHNR and CDR2 FQNEAQ (reference sequence).